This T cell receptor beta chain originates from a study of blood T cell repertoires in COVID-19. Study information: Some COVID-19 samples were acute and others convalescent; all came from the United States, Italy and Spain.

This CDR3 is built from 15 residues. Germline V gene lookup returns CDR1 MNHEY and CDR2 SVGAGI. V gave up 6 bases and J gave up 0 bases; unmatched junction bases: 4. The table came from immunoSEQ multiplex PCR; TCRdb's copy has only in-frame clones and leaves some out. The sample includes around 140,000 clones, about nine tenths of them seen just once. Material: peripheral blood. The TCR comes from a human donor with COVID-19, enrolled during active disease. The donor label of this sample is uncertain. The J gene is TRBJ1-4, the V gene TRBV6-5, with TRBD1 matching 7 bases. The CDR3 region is CASSADRATNEKLFF. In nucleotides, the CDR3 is TGTGCCAGCAGCGCCGACAGGGCAACTAATGAAAAACTGTTTTTT.